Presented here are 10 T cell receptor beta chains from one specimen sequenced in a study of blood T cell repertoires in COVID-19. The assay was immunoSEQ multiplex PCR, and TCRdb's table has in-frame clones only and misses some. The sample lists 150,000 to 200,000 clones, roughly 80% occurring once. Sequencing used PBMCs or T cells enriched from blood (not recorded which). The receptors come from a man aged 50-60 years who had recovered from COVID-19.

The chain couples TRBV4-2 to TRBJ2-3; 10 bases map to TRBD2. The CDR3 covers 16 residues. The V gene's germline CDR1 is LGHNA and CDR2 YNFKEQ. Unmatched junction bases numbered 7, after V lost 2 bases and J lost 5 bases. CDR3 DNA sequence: TGTGCCAGCAGCCAAATGAGCGGGGGGGCCGGAGATACGCAGTATTTT. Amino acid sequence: CASSQMSGGAGDTQYF.

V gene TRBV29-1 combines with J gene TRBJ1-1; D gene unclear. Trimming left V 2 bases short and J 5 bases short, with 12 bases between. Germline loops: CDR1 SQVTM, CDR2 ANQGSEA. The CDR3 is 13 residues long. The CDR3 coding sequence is TGCAGCGTTGAATACAGTGAAGGTACTGAAGCTTTCTTT. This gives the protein CSVEYSEGTEAFF.

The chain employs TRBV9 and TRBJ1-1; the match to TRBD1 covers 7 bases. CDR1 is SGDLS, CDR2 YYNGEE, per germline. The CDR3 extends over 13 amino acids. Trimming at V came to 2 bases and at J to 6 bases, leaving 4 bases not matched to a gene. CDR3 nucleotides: TGTGCCAGCAGCGTGACAGGGAGTGCTGAAGCTTTCTTT. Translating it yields CASSVTGSAEAFF.

The CDR3 DNA reads TGTGGCACGACTCGTCGGGGGTCATATCAGCCCCAGCATTTT. This translates into CGTTRRGSYQPQHF. The V call is TRBV12-2, the J call TRBJ1-5. TRBV12-2 is a pseudogene locus. The CDR3 spans 14 residues.

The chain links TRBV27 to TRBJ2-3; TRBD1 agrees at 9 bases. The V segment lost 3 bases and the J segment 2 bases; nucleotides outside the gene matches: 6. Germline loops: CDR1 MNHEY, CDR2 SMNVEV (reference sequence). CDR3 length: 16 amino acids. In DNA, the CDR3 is TGTGCCAGCAGTTTTTCGGGACAGGGACTCACAGATACGCAGTATTTT. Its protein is CASSFSGQGLTDTQYF.

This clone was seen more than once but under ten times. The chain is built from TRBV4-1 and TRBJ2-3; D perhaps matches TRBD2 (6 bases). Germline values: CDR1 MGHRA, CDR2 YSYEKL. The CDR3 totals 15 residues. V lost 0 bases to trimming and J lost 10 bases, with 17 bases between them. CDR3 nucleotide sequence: TGCGCCAGCAGCCAAGATCTCCAGACTAGGTTGGCGCAGTATTTT. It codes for CASSQDLQTRLAQYF.

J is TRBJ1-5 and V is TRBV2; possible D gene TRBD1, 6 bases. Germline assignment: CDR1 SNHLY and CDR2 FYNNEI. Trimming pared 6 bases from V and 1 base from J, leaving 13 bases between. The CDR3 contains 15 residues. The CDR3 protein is CASRNRVLSNQPQHF. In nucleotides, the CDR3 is TGTGCCAGCAGAAACAGGGTTCTGAGCAATCAGCCCCAGCATTTT.

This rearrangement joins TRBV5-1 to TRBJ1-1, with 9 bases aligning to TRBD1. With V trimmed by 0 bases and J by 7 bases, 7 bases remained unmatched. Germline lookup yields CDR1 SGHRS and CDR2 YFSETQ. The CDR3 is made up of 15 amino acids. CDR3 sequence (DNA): TGCGCCAGCAGCTTGGGAGGACAGGGGCCTTTTGAAGCTTTCTTT. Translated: CASSLGGQGPFEAFF.

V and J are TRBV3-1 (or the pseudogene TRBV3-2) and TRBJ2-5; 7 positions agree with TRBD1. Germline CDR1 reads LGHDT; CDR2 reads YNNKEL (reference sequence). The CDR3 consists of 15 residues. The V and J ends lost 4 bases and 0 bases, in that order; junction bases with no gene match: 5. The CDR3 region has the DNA TGTGCCAGCAGCCCCGCGGACAGGTACCAAGAGACCCAGTACTTC. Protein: CASSPADRYQETQYF.

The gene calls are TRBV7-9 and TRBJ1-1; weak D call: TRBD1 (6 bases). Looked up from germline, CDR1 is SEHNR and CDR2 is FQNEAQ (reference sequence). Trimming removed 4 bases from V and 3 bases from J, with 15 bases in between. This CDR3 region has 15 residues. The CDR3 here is CASSSRGAGDTEAFF. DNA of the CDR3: TGTGCCAGCAGCTCCCGGGGGGCAGGGGACACTGAAGCTTTCTTT.